The sequence of this T cell receptor (beta chain) was determined in a study of blood T cell repertoires in COVID-19. In germline, CDR1 is SGDLS, CDR2 YYNGEE. CDR3 size: 16 residues. The trim removed 3 bases at V and 1 base at J, leaving 5 bases unmatched. Some clones are missing from TCRdb's copy, which holds only in-frame ones; the method was immunoSEQ multiplex PCR. The sample lists approximately 89,000 clones; approximately 92% were seen once. Sequencing was carried out using peripheral blood. This TCR came from a woman aged 60-75 years with active COVID-19. This rearrangement joins TRBV9 to TRBJ1-5, with TRBD1 identical over 9 bases. CDR3 nucleotides: TGTGCCAGCAGCGCACACAGGGGGCACAGCAATCAGCCCCAGCATTTT. Amino acids: CASSAHRGHSNQPQHF. The whole variable domain, remainder taken from reference TRBV9 and TRBJ1-5, is DSGVTQTPKHLITATGQRVTLRCSPRSGDLSVYWYQQSLDQGLQFLIQYYNGEERAKGNILERFSAQQFPDLHSELNLSSLELGDSALYFCASSAHRGHSNQPQHFGDGTRLSIL.